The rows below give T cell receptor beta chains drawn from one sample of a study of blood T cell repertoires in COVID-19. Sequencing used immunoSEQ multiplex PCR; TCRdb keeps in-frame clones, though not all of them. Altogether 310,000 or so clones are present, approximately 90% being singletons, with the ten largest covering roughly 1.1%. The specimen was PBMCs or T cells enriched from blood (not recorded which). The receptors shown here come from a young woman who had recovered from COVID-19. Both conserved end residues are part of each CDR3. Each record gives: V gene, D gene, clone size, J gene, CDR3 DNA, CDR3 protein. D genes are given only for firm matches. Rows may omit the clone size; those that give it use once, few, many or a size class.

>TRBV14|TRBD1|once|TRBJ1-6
TGTGCCAGCAGCCTGGACAGGGGCTTTTCACCCCTCCACTTT
CASSLDRGFSPLHF
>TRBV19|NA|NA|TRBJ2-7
TGTGCCAGTAGTATGATGGGGGCTATCGACGAGCAGTACTTC
CASSMMGAIDEQYF
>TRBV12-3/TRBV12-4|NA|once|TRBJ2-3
TGTGCCAGCAGTTTAGGACAGCCCGATACGCAGTATTTT
CASSLGQPDTQYF
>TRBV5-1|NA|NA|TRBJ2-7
TGCGCCAGCAGCTTGGATGTACAGCCCTACGAGCAGTACTTC
CASSLDVQPYEQYF
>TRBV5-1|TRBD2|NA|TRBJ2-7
TGCGCCAGCAGCTTGCTAGCGGGAGCGTCCTACGAGCAGTACTTC
CASSLLAGASYEQYF
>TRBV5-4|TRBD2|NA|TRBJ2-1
TGTGCCAGCAGCAGCATACTAGCGGGAGGCGGGAATGAGCAGTTCTTC
CASSSILAGGGNEQFF
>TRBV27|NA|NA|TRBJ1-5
TGTGCCAGCACCAGACAGTACGGACAGCCCCAGCATTTT
CASTRQYGQPQHF
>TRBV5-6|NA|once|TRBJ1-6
TGTGCCAGCAGCTTGGATTCGGGGGGGGCCAATTCACCCCTCCACTTT
CASSLDSGGANSPLHF
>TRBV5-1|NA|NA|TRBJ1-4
TGCGCCAGCAGCTTGGGGACAGTCGGGATAGGTGAAAAACTGTTTTTT
CASSLGTVGIGEKLFF
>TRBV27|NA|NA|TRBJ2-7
TGTGCCAGCAGTGTTGCGGGACAGCCGTCTAGTGAGCAGTACTTC
CASSVAGQPSSEQYF
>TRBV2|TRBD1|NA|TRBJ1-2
TGTGCCAGCACCGCCGATGGACAGGGCTGGAACTATGGCTACACCTTC
CASTADGQGWNYGYTF
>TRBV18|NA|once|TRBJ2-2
TGTGCCAGCTCACCGGGACTTACCACGAACACCGGGGAGCTGTTTTTT
CASSPGLTTNTGELFF
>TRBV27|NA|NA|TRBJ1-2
TGTGCCAGCAGTCCTCCCGGGGGAGGCTACACCTTC
CASSPPGGGYTF
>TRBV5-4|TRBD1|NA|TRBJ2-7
TGTGCCACCAGACAGGGAAAGGACGAGCAGTACTTC
CATRQGKDEQYF
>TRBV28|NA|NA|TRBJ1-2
TGTGCCAGCAGTCAACAGGGAAATGGCTACACCTTC
CASSQQGNGYTF
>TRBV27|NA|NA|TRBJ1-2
TGTGCCAGCAAGTTCGGGGCTAACTATGGCTACACCTTC
CASKFGANYGYTF
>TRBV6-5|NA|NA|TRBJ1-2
TGTGCCAGCAGGCGGGACGGTTATAACTATGGCTACACCTTC
CASRRDGYNYGYTF
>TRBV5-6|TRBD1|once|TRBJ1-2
TGTGCCAGCAGCTCCGGGACAGACTATGGCTACACCTTC
CASSSGTDYGYTF
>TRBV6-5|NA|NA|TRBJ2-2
TGTGCCAGCAGTTACTCTCAGGGGCTAAACACCGGGGAGCTGTTTTTT
CASSYSQGLNTGELFF
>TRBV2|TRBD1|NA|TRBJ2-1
TGTGCCAGCCGACAGGGGGCGGGCAATGAGCAGTTCTTC
CASRQGAGNEQFF
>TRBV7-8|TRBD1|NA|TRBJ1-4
TGTGCCAGCAGCTTCCGGGACAGGGGGGTCACTAATGAAAAACTGTTTTTT
CASSFRDRGVTNEKLFF
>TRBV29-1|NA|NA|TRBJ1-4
TGCAGCGTTGGCGGGACCGGGGAAAAACTGTTTTTT
CSVGGTGEKLFF
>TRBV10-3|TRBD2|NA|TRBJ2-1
TGTGCCATCAGTGAGTCAGGGAGGGAGGGGAATGAGCAGTTCTTC
CAISESGREGNEQFF
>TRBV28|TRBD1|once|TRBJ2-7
TGTGCCAGCACCCCGGGACAGGCCTCCTACGAGCAGTACTTC
CASTPGQASYEQYF
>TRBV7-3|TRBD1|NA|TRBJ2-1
TGTGCCAGCAGCGTACCGGGACAGGGTAATGAGCAGTTCTTC
CASSVPGQGNEQFF
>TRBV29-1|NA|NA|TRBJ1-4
TGCAGCGTCTTGGGTGGCGTAGCTGCTACTAATGAAAAACTGTTTTTT
CSVLGGVAATNEKLFF